This T cell receptor beta chain was captured by sequencing in a study of T cell repertoires in cytomegalovirus infection. MiXCR, applied by TCRdb to the reads, yields one record per CDR3 protein. Here the sample spans approximately 110,000 distinct CDR3 sequences, less than 30% being singletons. As concerns this clonotype: Antigen: not known.

General study points: Across the ex vivo response, the dominant clonotypes were HLA-C-restricted CMV-specific TCR beta clonotypes.

Trimming cost V 3 bases and J 7 bases, with 18 bases left between them. CDR1 is SNHLY, CDR2 FYNNEI, per germline. The CDR3 spans 16 residues. The receptor was derived from a human donor in good health (CMV status not recorded). Some clones in this sample may be carry-over from other donors' samples. The chain has TRBV2 and TRBJ2-2, with TRBD2 as a possible D gene (6 bases). This specimen consisted of CD8+ T cells from cultured PBMCs, obtained from culture after CMV antigen stimulation. In DNA, the CDR3 is TGTGCCAGCAGTGATTACGGGGGTTTTTTGGTCGGGGAGCTGTTTTTT. Translating it yields CASSDYGGFLVGELFF. The variable domain in full, completed from reference TRBV2 and TRBJ2-2, reads EPEVTQTPSHQVTQMGQEVILRCVPISNHLYFYWYRQILGQKVEFLVSFYNNEISEKSEIFDDQFSVERPDGSNFTLKIRSTKLEDSAMYFCASSDYGGFLVGELFFGEGSRLTVL.